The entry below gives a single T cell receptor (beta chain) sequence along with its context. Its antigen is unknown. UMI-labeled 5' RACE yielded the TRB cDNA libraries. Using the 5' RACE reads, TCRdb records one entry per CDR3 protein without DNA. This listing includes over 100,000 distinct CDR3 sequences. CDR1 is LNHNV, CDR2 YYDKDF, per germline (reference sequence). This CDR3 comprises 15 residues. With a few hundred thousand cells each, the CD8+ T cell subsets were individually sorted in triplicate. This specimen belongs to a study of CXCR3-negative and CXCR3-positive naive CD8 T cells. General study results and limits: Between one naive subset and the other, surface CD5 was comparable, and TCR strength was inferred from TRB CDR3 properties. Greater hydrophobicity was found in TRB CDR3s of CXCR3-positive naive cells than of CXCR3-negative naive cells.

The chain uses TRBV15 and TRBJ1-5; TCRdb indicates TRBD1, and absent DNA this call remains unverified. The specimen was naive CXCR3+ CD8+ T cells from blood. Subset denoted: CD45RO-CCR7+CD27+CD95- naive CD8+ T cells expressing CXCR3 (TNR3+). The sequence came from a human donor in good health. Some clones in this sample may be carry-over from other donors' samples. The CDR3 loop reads CATSTGQGARQPQHF.